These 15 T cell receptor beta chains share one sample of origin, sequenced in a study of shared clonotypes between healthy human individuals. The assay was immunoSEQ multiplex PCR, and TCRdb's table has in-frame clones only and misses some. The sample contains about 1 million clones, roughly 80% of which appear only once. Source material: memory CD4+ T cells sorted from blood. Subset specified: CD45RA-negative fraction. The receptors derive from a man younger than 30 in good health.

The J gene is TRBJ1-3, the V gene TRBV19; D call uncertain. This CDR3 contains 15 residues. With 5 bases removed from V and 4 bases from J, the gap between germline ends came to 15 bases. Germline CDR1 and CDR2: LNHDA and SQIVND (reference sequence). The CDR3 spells CASSLNALPGNTIYF. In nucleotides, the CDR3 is TGTGCCAGTAGTCTAAACGCACTCCCAGGAAACACCATATATTTT.

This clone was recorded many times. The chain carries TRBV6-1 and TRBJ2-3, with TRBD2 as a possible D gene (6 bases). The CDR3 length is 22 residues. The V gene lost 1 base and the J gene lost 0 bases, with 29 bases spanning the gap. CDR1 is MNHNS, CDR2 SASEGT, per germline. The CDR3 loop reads CASSEGPPSLARELSSTDTQYF. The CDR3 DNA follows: TGTGCCAGCAGTGAAGGGCCCCCTTCGCTAGCGCGCGAATTGTCTAGCACAGATACGCAGTATTTT.

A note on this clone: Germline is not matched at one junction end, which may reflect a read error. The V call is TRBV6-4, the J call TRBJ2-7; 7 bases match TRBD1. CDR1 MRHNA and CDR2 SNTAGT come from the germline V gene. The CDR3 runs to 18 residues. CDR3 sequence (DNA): TGTACCAGCAGAGCCTGGGGGATTAGACAGGGTAGAATCTCCGGGCAGTACTTC. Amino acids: CTSRAWGIRQGRISGQYF.

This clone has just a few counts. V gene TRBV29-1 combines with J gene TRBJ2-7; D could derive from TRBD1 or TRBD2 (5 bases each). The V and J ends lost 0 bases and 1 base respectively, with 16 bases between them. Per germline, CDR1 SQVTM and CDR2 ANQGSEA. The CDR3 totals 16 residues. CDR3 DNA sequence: TGCAGCGTTGAAGAGGACACCCTTGAGGGTTCCTACGAGCAGTACTTC. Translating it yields CSVEEDTLEGSYEQYF.

Here the CDR3 DNA reads TGTGCCAGCAGCTTAGCGCAGGGTGCTGGAAACACCATATATTTT. Its translation: CASSLAQGAGNTIYF. V is TRBV7-9 and J is TRBJ1-3, with D tentatively TRBD1 (5 bases). The CDR3 covers 15 residues. CDR1 is SEHNR and CDR2 is FQNEAQ in the germline V gene (reference sequence). V lost 0 bases and J lost 2, with 8 bases in between.

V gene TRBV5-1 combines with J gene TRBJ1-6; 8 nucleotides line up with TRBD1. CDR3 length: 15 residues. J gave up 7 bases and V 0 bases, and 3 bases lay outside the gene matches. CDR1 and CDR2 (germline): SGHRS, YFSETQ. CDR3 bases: TGCGCCAGCAGCTTGGGGACAGGGTTGAATTCACCCCTCCACTTT. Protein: CASSLGTGLNSPLHF. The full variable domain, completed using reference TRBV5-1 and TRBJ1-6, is KAGVTQTPRYLIKTRGQQVTLSCSPISGHRSVSWYQQTPGQGLQFLFEYFSETQRNKGNFPGRFSGRQFSNSRSEMNVSTLELGDSALYLCASSLGTGLNSPLHFGNGTRLTVT.

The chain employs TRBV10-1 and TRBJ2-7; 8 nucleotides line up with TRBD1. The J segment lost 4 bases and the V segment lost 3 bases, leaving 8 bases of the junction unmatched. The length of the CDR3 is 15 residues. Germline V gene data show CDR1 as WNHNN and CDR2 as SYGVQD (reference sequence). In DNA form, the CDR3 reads TGCGCCAGCAGTGATTTCGGACAGGGACGGTACGAGCAGTACTTC. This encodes CASSDFGQGRYEQYF.

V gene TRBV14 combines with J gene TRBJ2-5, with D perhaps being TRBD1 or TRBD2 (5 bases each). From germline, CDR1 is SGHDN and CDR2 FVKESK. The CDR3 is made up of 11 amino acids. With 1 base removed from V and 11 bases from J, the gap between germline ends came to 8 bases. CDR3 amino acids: CASSQGDRQYF. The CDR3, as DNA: TGTGCCAGCAGCCAAGGGGACCGACAGTACTTC.

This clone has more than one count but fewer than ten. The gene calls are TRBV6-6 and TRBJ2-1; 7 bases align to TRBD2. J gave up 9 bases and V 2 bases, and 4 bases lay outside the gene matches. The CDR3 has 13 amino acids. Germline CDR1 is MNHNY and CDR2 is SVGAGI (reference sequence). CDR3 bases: TGTGCCAGCAGTTACGCGGGAGCGAGTGAGCAGTTCTTC. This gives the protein CASSYAGASEQFF.

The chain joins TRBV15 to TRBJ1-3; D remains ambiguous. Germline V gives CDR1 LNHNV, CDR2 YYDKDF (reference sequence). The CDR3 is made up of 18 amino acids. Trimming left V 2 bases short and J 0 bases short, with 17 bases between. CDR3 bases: TGTGCCACCAGCAGAAGGACCGACCTAAGCATCTCTGGAAACACCATATATTTT. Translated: CATSRRTDLSISGNTIYF.

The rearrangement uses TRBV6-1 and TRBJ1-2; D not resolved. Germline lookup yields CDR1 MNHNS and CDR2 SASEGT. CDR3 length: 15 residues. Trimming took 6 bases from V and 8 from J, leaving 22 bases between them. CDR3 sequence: CASSAPPQWWRGYTF. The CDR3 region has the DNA TGTGCCAGCAGCGCCCCCCCACAATGGTGGCGGGGCTACACCTTC.

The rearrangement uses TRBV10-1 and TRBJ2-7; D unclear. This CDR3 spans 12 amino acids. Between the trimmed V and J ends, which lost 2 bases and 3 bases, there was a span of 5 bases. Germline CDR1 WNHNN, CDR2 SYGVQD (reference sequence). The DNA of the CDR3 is TGCGCCAGCAGTGAGGACGGCTACGAGCAGTACTTC. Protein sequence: CASSEDGYEQYF.

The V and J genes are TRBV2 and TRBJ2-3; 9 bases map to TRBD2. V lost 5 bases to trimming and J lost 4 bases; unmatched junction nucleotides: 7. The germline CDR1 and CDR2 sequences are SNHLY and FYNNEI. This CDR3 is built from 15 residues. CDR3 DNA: TGTGCCAGCAGTACCTCTGGCGGGGGGGCAGATACGCAGTATTTT. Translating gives CASSTSGGGADTQYF.

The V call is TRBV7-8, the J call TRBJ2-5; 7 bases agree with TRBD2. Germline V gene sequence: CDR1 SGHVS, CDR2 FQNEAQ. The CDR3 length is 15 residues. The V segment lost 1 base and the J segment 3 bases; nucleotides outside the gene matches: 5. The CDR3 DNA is TGTGCCAGCAGCTTAGACGGGGGGTCGGAAGAGACCCAGTACTTC. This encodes CASSLDGGSEETQYF.

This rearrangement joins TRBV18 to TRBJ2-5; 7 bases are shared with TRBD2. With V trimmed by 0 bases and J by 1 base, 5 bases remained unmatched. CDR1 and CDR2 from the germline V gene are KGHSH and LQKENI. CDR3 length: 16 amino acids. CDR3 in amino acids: CASSPPTGGGQETQYF. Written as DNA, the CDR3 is TGTGCCAGCTCACCACCGACGGGAGGTGGCCAAGAGACCCAGTACTTC. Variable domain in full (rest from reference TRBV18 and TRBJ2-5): NAGVMQNPRHLVRRRGQEARLRCSPMKGHSHVYWYRQLPEEGLKFMVYLQKENIIDESGMPKERFSAEFPKEGPSILRIQQVVRGDSAAYFCASSPPTGGGQETQYFGPGTRLLVL.